These 32 T cell receptor beta chains share one sample of origin, sequenced in a study of CXCR3-negative and CXCR3-positive naive CD8 T cells. Study-wide findings and caveats: CXCR3-positive naive cells carried more hydrophobic TRB CDR3s than CXCR3-negative naive cells did.

The libraries of TRB cDNA were constructed through 5' RACE using UMI labels. TCRdb re-called the 5' RACE reads and gives one entry per CDR3 protein, without DNA. This sample's table has 150,000 to 160,000 distinct CDR3 sequences. These TCRs' antigens remain unknown. Sequencing input: naive CXCR3+ CD8+ T cells from blood. The subset: CD45RO-CCR7+CD27+CD95- naive CD8+ T cells expressing CXCR3 (TNR3+). These receptors originate from a human donor in good health. Some clones in this sample may be carry-over from other donors' samples.

The V and J genes are TRBV12-3 or TRBV12-4 and TRBJ1-1. The CDR3 runs 12 residues. The CDR3 sequence is CASSFGFTEAFF.

The rearrangement links TRBV10-2 to TRBJ2-5; there is no DNA to check the TCRdb D call of TRBD1. Germline values: CDR1 WSHSY, CDR2 SAAADI. This CDR3 is 16 amino acids long. The CDR3 reads CASSYSITDIQETQYF.

This chain joins TRBV3-1 and TRBJ2-7; TCRdb picks TRBD1, but there is no DNA to check that call. The germline gives CDR1 LGHDT, CDR2 YNNKEL (reference sequence). The CDR3 is 14 amino acids. CDR3 amino acids: CASSQGTGRDEQYF.

This chain uses TRBV4-1 with TRBJ2-5. Looked up from germline, CDR1 is MGHRA and CDR2 is YSYEKL. CDR3 length: 13 residues. CDR3 sequence: CASSQARKETQYF.

The gene calls are TRBV6-6 and TRBJ2-5; no DNA is available, so the TRBD2 call from TCRdb remains unchecked. Germline V lookup: CDR1 MNHNY, CDR2 SVGAGI (reference sequence). The CDR3 totals 11 residues. The CDR3 loop is CASRTRETQYF.

The chain links TRBV7-8 to TRBJ2-1; no DNA is available, so the TRBD1 call from TCRdb remains unchecked. The CDR3 covers 19 residues. In germline, CDR1 is SGHVS, CDR2 FQNEAQ. The chain's CDR3 is CASSLVQWSGAINVNEQFF. The full variable domain, rest sourced from reference TRBV7-8 and TRBJ2-1, is GAGVSQSPRYKVAKRGQDVALRCDPISGHVSLFWYQQALGQGPEFLTYFQNEAQLDKSGLPSDRFFAERPEGSVSTLKIQRTQQEDSAVYLCASSLVQWSGAINVNEQFFGPGTRLTVL.

The rearrangement links TRBV5-7 to TRBJ2-7; TCRdb's D call of TRBD1 is untestable without DNA. TRBV5-7 is assigned to the ORF class and has an uncertain function. There are 16 residues in the CDR3. The CDR3 spells CASTADPGTGGSEQYF.

The chain is built from TRBV7-8 and TRBJ2-3; the D call of TRBD1 rests on TCRdb alone, since no DNA is present to check it. The CDR3 length is 15 residues. Germline V gives CDR1 SGHVS, CDR2 FQNEAQ. The CDR3 region is CASRLEDRRTDTQYF.

CDR3 in amino acids: CASSLDGSYGYTF. The chain is built from TRBV7-9 and TRBJ1-2. CDR1 is SEHNR, CDR2 FQNEAQ, per germline (reference sequence). CDR3 size: 13 residues.

The chain has TRBV10-3 and TRBJ2-3; TCRdb's D call, TRBD1, is unchecked because there is no DNA. Germline lookup yields CDR1 ENHRY and CDR2 SYGVKD. This CDR3 has 16 residues. The CDR3 region is CAISEGTGPSTDTQYF.

The chain couples TRBV4-2 to TRBJ2-4; TCRdb proposes TRBD1, but this gene call is untestable without DNA. There are 19 residues in the CDR3. Germline V gene lookup returns CDR1 LGHNA and CDR2 YNFKEQ. The CDR3 sequence is CASSQDTGQLLLAKNIQYF.

This rearrangement joins TRBV20-1 to TRBJ1-5; TCRdb calls TRBD1, which cannot be checked without DNA. This CDR3 is built from 13 residues. Germline-derived CDR1 and CDR2 are DFQATT and SNEGSKA (reference sequence). The CDR3 protein is CSAQTGFTQPQHF.

V is TRBV7-3 and J is TRBJ2-2; checking the TCRdb D call of TRBD2 is not possible without DNA. Per germline, CDR1 SGHTA and CDR2 FQGTGA. This CDR3 is 14 amino acids long. CDR3: CASMPTSGYGELFF.

The rearrangement links TRBV5-1 to TRBJ2-7; checking the TCRdb D call of TRBD2 is not possible without DNA. Germline lookup yields CDR1 SGHRS and CDR2 YFSETQ. The CDR3 length is 15 residues. The CDR3 is CASSLEFSSNYEQYF.

The chain combines TRBV20-1 with TRBJ1-2. Per germline, CDR1 DFQATT and CDR2 SNEGSKA (reference sequence). The CDR3 length is 13 residues. The chain's CDR3 is CSARGTPNYGYTF.

The V call is TRBV6-5, the J call TRBJ2-3. The CDR3 extends over 12 amino acids. CDR1 and CDR2 (germline): MNHEY, SVGAGI. The CDR3 sequence: CASSKGWNTQYF.

This chain joins TRBV20-1 and TRBJ1-1; TCRdb's D call of TRBD1 is untestable without DNA. This CDR3 is 15 amino acids long. Germline CDR1 DFQATT, CDR2 SNEGSKA (reference sequence). The CDR3 here is CSARGQGSMNTEAFF.

This chain uses TRBV7-9 with TRBJ2-2; TCRdb's D gene call, TRBD2, goes unchecked for lack of DNA. The CDR3 runs 18 residues. Germline V gives CDR1 SEHNR, CDR2 FQNEAQ (reference sequence). CDR3 amino acids: CASSLLASGRWNTGELFF.

This chain connects TRBV7-2 to TRBJ2-2; the D call of TRBD2 rests on TCRdb alone, since no DNA is present to check it. Germline V gene sequence: CDR1 SGHTA, CDR2 FQGNSA. The CDR3 runs to 18 residues. The CDR3 region is CASSSLLRRDGNTGELFF.

V usage is TRBV28 and J usage is TRBJ2-1; TCRdb's D gene call, TRBD1, goes unchecked for lack of DNA. The CDR3 totals 15 residues. Germline loops: CDR1 MDHEN, CDR2 SYDVKM. The CDR3 reads CASQEGAFSYNEQFF.

This chain joins TRBV20-1 and TRBJ2-7. The CDR3 loop spans 13 amino acids. Germline loops: CDR1 DFQATT, CDR2 SNEGSKA (reference sequence). This chain's CDR3 is CSARDWAAYEQYF.

The chain recombines TRBV18 with TRBJ1-3; TCRdb names TRBD1, which stays unverified in the absence of DNA. The CDR3 has 16 amino acids. Germline assignment: CDR1 KGHSH and CDR2 LQKENI. The CDR3 is CASSPENRGSGNTIYF.

CDR3 protein: CASSQEGGAGAYNEQFF. The chain employs TRBV4-2 and TRBJ2-1; TCRdb's assignment of TRBD2 cannot be checked, as there is no DNA. This CDR3 region has 17 residues. Per germline, CDR1 LGHNA and CDR2 YNFKEQ.

The V and J genes are TRBV6-2 or TRBV6-3 and TRBJ1-5. The CDR3 covers 19 residues. Germline-derived CDR1 and CDR2 are MNHEY and SVGEGT. The CDR3: CASSYELTELWYSNQPQHF.

The chain combines TRBV6-5 with TRBJ2-1; TCRdb picks TRBD1, but there is no DNA to check that call. The CDR3 length is 17 residues. From germline, CDR1 is MNHEY and CDR2 SVGAGI. CDR3 sequence reads: CASSYSPGQGAVNEQFF.

J is TRBJ1-2 and V is TRBV20-1; TCRdb lists TRBD1, though no DNA is available to test this call. The CDR3 is made up of 13 amino acids. Germline V CDR1 and CDR2: DFQATT, SNEGSKA (reference sequence). This CDR3 reads CSARWGGRVGYTF.

The chain joins TRBV5-1 to TRBJ1-2; the TCRdb D gene call, TRBD1, has no DNA to confirm it. The germline V gene encodes CDR1 SGHRS and CDR2 YFSETQ. This CDR3 contains 14 residues. CDR3 region: CASSLLSGGDGYTF.

The genes are TRBV2 and TRBJ2-3; TCRdb names TRBD1, which stays unverified in the absence of DNA. The CDR3 covers 15 residues. Germline V gene lookup returns CDR1 SNHLY and CDR2 FYNNEI. CDR3 sequence reads: CASSDLGELTDTQYF.

This chain links TRBV2 with TRBJ2-1. The CDR3 sequence is 15 residues long. CDR1 and CDR2 from the germline V gene are SNHLY and FYNNEI. This CDR3 is CASSGTGSTYNEQFF.

The chain links TRBV11-2 to TRBJ2-5; TCRdb's D call, TRBD1, is unchecked because there is no DNA. Germline-derived CDR1 and CDR2 are SGHAT and FQNNGV. The CDR3 has 15 residues. This CDR3 is CASRRLRGRGETQYF.

V usage is TRBV18 and J usage is TRBJ2-1; checking the TCRdb D call of TRBD2 is not possible without DNA. Per germline, CDR1 KGHSH and CDR2 LQKENI. The CDR3 is made up of 16 amino acids. CDR3 sequence reads: CASSANLAEPDNEQFF.

J is TRBJ2-7 and V is TRBV29-1. Looked up from germline, CDR1 is SQVTM and CDR2 is ANQGSEA. The CDR3 sequence is 11 residues long. This CDR3 is CSVAQSGEQYF.